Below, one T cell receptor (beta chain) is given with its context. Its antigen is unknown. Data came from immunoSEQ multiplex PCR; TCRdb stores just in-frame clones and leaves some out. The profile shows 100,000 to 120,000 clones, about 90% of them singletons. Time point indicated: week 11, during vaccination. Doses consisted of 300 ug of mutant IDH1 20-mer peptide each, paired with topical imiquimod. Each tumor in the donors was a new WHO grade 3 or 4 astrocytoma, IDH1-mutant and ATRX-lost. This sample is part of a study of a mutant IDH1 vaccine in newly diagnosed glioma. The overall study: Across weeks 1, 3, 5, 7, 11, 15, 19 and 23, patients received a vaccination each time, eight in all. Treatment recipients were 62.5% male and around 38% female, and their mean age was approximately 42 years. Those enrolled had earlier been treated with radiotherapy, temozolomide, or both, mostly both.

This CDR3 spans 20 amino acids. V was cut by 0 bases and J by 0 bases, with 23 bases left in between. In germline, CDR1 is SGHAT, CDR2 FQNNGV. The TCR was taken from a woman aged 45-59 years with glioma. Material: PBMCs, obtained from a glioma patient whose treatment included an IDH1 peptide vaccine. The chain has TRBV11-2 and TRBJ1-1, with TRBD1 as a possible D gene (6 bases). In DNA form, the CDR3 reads TGTGCCAGCAGCTTAGATCGCCCCGGGGGGCTTCCCCATGTGAACACTGAAGCTTTCTTT. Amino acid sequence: CASSLDRPGGLPHVNTEAFF.